A selection of T cell receptor beta chains follows, all from one sample in a study of T-cell reconstitution after alpha-beta-depleted transplantation in children. Each CDR3 protein gets one entry after TCRdb re-called the PCR reads with MiXCR. Altogether some 440,000 distinct CDR3 sequences are present, roughly 16% being singletons, with the ten largest covering under 30%. Sequences were derived from PBMCs, mostly from graft donor cells, sampled 360 days after TCRalphabeta/CD19-depleted stem cell transplant. These receptors were taken from a boy under three years old who had a stem cell transplant for Wiskott-Aldrich syndrome, so the T cells may come from the graft donor. CDR3s include the opening cysteine and the closing phenylalanine or tryptophan. A D gene is named only where the DNA matches it firmly. For some rows the clone size is stated as once, few or many, or as a class when expanded; others skip it.

d_gene | abundance | j_gene | len | v_gene | CDR3nt | CDR3aa
. | . | TRBJ2-5 | 10 | TRBV2 | TGTGCCAGCAGAAGCCGGGACTCGTACTTC | CASRSRDSYF
. | . | TRBJ2-1 | 14 | TRBV9 | TGTGCCAGCAGCGTAGGGACAGCCTACAATGAGCAGTTCTTC | CASSVGTAYNEQFF
. | . | TRBJ2-7 | 16 | TRBV7-9 | TGTGCCAGCAGCTTAGCTCACAGCAGCCTAAAGGACGAGCAGTACTTC | CASSLAHSSLKDEQYF
. | few | TRBJ1-3 | 14 | TRBV29-1 | TGCAGCGTCCGCAGCGTAAACTTTGGAAACACCATATATTTT | CSVRSVNFGNTIYF
. | few | TRBJ2-1 | 15 | TRBV15 | TGTGCCACCAGCAAAGGGAGTTGGGGGATAAATGAGCAGTTCTTC | CATSKGSWGINEQFF
. | . | TRBJ1-4 | 16 | TRBV6-5 | TGTGCCAGCAGTTACGGTATCCCAGCCTTTAATGAAAAACTGTTTTTT | CASSYGIPAFNEKLFF
TRBD1 | few | TRBJ2-3 | 14 | TRBV10-1 | TGCGCCAGCAGTGATGACAGGGGCACAGATACGCAGTATTTT | CASSDDRGTDTQYF
TRBD2 | many | TRBJ2-1 | 16 | TRBV24-1 | TGTGCCACCAGTGATTTGAATAGCGGGAGAAGGAATGAGCAGTTCTTC | CATSDLNSGRRNEQFF
TRBD1 | . | TRBJ2-1 | 15 | TRBV5-1 | TGCGCCAGCAGCCTGGGACAGGGACGCTTCAATGAGCAGTTCTTC | CASSLGQGRFNEQFF
. | few | TRBJ2-5 | 15 | TRBV5-1 | TGCGCCAGCAGCTTGGTAGACAGGACGAGAGAGACCCAGTACTTC | CASSLVDRTRETQYF
TRBD2 | once | TRBJ2-7 | 18 | TRBV12-3/TRBV12-4 | TGTACCTGCAGTTTTCTCCTAGCGGGAGGGCCGATAGGGTACGAGCAGTACTTC | CTCSFLLAGGPIGYEQYF
. | few | TRBJ2-7 | 11 | TRBV3-1 | TGTGCCAGCAGCCAAGGCTCGCACGAGTACTTC | CASSQGSHEYF
. | . | TRBJ1-1 | 14 | TRBV18 | TGTGCCAGCTCACCAATAACGGTGAACACTGAAGCTTTCTTT | CASSPITVNTEAFF
TRBD2 | . | TRBJ2-7 | 15 | TRBV12-3/TRBV12-4 | TGTGCCAGCAGTTCCGGACTAGCGGTTCACTACGAGCAGTACTTC | CASSSGLAVHYEQYF
TRBD1 | . | TRBJ1-2 | 16 | TRBV7-2 | TGTGCCAGCAGCTTAGTAGACAGGGGGCAGGACTATGGCTACACCTTC | CASSLVDRGQDYGYTF
. | . | TRBJ1-2 | 14 | TRBV6-1 | TGTGCCAGCAGAGTTACGTGGCTGAACTATGGCTACACCTTC | CASRVTWLNYGYTF
TRBD1 | many | TRBJ2-3 | 16 | TRBV5-1 | TGCGCCAGCAGCTTGGGACAGGGGGTTCCTACAGATACGCAGTATTTT | CASSLGQGVPTDTQYF
. | few | TRBJ1-2 | 13 | TRBV28 | TGTGCCAGCAGTTTGCTGGGGGTCTATGGCTACACCTTC | CASSLLGVYGYTF
. | few | TRBJ1-4 | 14 | TRBV18 | TGTGCCAGCTCACCACGAGGGGGTCTTGAAAAACTGTTTTTT | CASSPRGGLEKLFF
TRBD1 | . | TRBJ2-7 | 12 | TRBV29-1 | TGCAGCATCCGGGACAGGAACTACGAGCAGTACTTC | CSIRDRNYEQYF
. | few | TRBJ1-1 | 13 | TRBV7-8 | TGTGCCAGCAGCCAACTCGGGGGAACTGAAGCTTTCTTT | CASSQLGGTEAFF
. | once | TRBJ1-5 | 14 | TRBV18 | TGTGCCAGCTCACCAAAGCCAGGGGATCAGCCCCAGCATTTT | CASSPKPGDQPQHF
TRBD1 | few | TRBJ2-2 | 17 | TRBV15 | TGTGCCACCAGCAGAGCGTCGTTCAGGGGGCCTTCCGGGGAGCTGTTTTTT | CATSRASFRGPSGELFF
. | many | TRBJ2-2 | 15 | TRBV7-6 | TGTGCCAGCAGCCCCTTATACAGGAACACCGGGGAGCTGTTTTTT | CASSPLYRNTGELFF
. | . | TRBJ2-2 | 15 | TRBV19 | TGTGCCAGTAGTATAACTGGGACGGTGACCGGGGAGCTGTTTTTT | CASSITGTVTGELFF
. | . | TRBJ2-2 | 13 | TRBV27 | TGTGCCAGCAGTTTCATGGGGGGCGGGGAGCTGTTTTTT | CASSFMGGGELFF
TRBD1 | . | TRBJ2-3 | 15 | TRBV6-1 | TGTGCCAGCACCATCGACAGGGGGCGGACAGATACGCAGTATTTT | CASTIDRGRTDTQYF
. | few | TRBJ2-3 | 16 | TRBV4-1 | TGCGCCAGCAGCCAAGGGGGACGATCGGGCTCAGATACGCAGTATTTT | CASSQGGRSGSDTQYF
. | . | TRBJ2-7 | 11 | TRBV7-2 | TGTGCCAGCAGCTCCCTCGTGGAGCAGTACTTC | CASSSLVEQYF
TRBD1 | many | TRBJ2-3 | 15 | TRBV24-1 | TGTGCCACCGCCTCACAGGGGGCAGGAGGAGATACGCAGTATTTT | CATASQGAGGDTQYF
. | few | TRBJ2-5 | 16 | TRBV4-1 | TGCGCCAGCAGCCAAGTAGGATCCAGAGCATGGGAGACCCAGTACTTC | CASSQVGSRAWETQYF
TRBD2 | few | TRBJ2-5 | 16 | TRBV12-3/TRBV12-4 | TGTGCCAGCAGTTTGTCGGCAAACTTGCGGGAGGCGACCCAGTACTTC | CASSLSANLREATQYF
. | few | TRBJ2-5 | 11 | TRBV20-1 | TGCAGTGCACGGGGCATAGAGACCCAGTACTTC | CSARGIETQYF
. | many | TRBJ2-1 | 13 | TRBV7-2 | TGTGCCAGCAGCTTATACTTTCCCAATGAGCAGTTCTTC | CASSLYFPNEQFF
TRBD1 | . | TRBJ2-1 | 16 | TRBV4-1 | TGCGCCAGCAGCCGAGGTCCCGGGACAGTGGGTGGTGAGCAGTTCTTC | CASSRGPGTVGGEQFF
. | . | TRBJ2-1 | 11 | TRBV20-1 | TGCAGTGCTAGGTCGTATGTCGAGCAGTTCTTC | CSARSYVEQFF
. | . | TRBJ2-1 | 14 | TRBV7-8 | TGTGCCAGCAGCTTAGAACCGGTGAGGGATGAGCAGTTCTTC | CASSLEPVRDEQFF
. | . | TRBJ2-2 | 10 | TRBV19 | TGTGCCAGCGGATCCGGGGAGCTGTTTTTT | CASGSGELFF
TRBD2 | . | TRBJ2-3 | 16 | TRBV11-2 | TGTGCCAGCAGCTTAGGGGAAGCGGGAGTATATGATACGCAGTATTTT | CASSLGEAGVYDTQYF
. | . | TRBJ2-2 | 15 | TRBV5-1 | TGCGCCAGTACCCTAATACCGCAGGCGTCCGGGGAGCTGTTTTTT | CASTLIPQASGELFF
TRBD2 | few | TRBJ2-7 | 15 | TRBV20-1 | TGCAGTGCTCTTCGGACTAGCGGAGTCTCCTACGAGCAGTACTTC | CSALRTSGVSYEQYF
. | . | TRBJ2-5 | 16 | TRBV4-3 | TGCGCCAGCAGCCGGGCCAGGACGAGGGAGCTCGAGACCCAGTACTTC | CASSRARTRELETQYF
TRBD2 | few | TRBJ2-1 | 15 | TRBV9 | TGTGCCAGCAGCGTAGTGGGACTAGCGAACAATGAGCAGTTCTTC | CASSVVGLANNEQFF
. | . | TRBJ2-5 | 15 | TRBV2 | TGTGGCAGCAAACCCCGTAGGGTCTTCCAAGAGACCCAGTACTTC | CGSKPRRVFQETQYF
TRBD1 | many | TRBJ2-7 | 13 | TRBV7-9 | TGTGCCAGCAGCCTCCGGGACAGGTACGAGCAGTACTTC | CASSLRDRYEQYF
. | many | TRBJ1-1 | 11 | TRBV11-2 | TGTGCCAGCAGCTTAGGCTCTAAAGCTTTCTTT | CASSLGSKAFF
. | few | TRBJ1-1 | 14 | TRBV6-5 | TGTGCCAGCAGTTACTCGAGGTTGCAGCCTGAAGCTTTCTTT | CASSYSRLQPEAFF
TRBD1 | . | TRBJ2-4 | 15 | TRBV5-1 | TGCGCCAGCAGCCCGTGGACAGGGGGCATGGACATTCAGTACTTC | CASSPWTGGMDIQYF